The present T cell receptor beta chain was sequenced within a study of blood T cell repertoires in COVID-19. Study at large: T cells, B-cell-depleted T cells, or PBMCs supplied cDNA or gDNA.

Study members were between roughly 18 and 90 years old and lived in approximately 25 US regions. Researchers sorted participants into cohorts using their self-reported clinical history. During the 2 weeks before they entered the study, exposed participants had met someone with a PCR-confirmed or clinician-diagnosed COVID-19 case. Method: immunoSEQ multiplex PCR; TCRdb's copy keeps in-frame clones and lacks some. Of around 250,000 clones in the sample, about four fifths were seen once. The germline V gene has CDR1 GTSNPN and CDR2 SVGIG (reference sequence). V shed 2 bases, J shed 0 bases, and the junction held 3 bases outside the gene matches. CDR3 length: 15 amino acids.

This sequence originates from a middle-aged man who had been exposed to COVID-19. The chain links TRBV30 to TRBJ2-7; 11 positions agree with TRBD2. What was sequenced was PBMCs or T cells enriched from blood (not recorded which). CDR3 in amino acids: CAWSRLAGSSYEQYF. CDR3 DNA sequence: TGTGCCTGGAGTCGACTAGCGGGAAGCTCCTACGAGCAGTACTTC.